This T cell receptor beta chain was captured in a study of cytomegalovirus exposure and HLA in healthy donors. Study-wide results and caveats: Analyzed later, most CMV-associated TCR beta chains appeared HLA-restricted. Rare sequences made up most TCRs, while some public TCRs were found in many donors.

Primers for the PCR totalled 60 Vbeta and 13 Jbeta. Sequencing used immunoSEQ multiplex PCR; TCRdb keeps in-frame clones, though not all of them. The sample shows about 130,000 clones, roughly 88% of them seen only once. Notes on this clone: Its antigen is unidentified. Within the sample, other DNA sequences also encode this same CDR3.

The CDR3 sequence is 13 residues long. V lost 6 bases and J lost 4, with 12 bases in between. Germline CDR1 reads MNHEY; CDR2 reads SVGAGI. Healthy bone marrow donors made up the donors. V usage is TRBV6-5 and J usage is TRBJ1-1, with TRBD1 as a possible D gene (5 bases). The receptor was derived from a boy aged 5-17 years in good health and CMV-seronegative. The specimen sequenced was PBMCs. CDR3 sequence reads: CASSRQGTTEAFF. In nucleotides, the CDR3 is TGTGCCAGCAGCCGCCAGGGCACCACTGAAGCTTTCTTT.